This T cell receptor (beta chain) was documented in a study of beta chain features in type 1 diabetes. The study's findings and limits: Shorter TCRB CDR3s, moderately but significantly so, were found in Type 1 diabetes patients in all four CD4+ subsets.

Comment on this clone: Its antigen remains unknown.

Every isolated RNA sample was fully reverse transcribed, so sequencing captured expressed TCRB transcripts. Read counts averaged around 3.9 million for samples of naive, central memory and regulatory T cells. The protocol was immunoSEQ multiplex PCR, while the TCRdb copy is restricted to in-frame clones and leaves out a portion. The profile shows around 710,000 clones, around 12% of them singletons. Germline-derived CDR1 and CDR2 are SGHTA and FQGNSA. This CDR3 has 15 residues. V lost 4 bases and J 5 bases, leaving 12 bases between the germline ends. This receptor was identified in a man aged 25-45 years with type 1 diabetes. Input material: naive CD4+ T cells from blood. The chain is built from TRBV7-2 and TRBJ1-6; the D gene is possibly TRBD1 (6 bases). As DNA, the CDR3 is TGTGCCAGCAGCTGGTACAGGGAAGATAATTCACCCCTCCACTTT. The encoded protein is CASSWYREDNSPLHF.